The rows below give T cell receptor beta chains drawn from one sample of a study of blood T cell repertoires in COVID-19. Libraries were prepared by immunoSEQ multiplex PCR; TCRdb keeps only in-frame clonotypes and omits some of them. This sample has about 110,000 clones, with roughly 80% found just once. Input material: peripheral blood. These TCRs come from a woman in her fifties or sixties with acute or convalescent COVID-19. CDR3s include the opening cysteine and the closing phenylalanine or tryptophan. A D gene is named only where the DNA matches it firmly. Expanded clones are given a class, and other clones once, few, many or no size at all.

clone size: NA; J gene: TRBJ1-2; D gene: TRBD1; CDR3 length: 15; V gene: TRBV19; CDR3 DNA: TGTGCCAGTAGAACCCGGGACAGGCGAAACTATGGCTACACCTTC; CDR3 protein: CASRTRDRRNYGYTF
clone size: NA; J gene: TRBJ2-2; D gene: TRBD2; CDR3 length: 12; V gene: TRBV28; CDR3 DNA: TGTGCCAGCTGGGCGGGGGCCGGGGAGCTGTTTTTT; CDR3 protein: CASWAGAGELFF
clone size: once; J gene: TRBJ2-1; D gene: NA; CDR3 length: 17; V gene: TRBV19; CDR3 DNA: TGTGCCAGTAGTGTCGCCCCACAGACGGTCTCCTACAATGAGCAGTTCTTC; CDR3 protein: CASSVAPQTVSYNEQFF
clone size: NA; J gene: TRBJ1-1; D gene: NA; CDR3 length: 13; V gene: TRBV11-3; CDR3 DNA: TGTGCCAGCAGCTCTCGACAGACTTTCGAAGCTTTCTTT; CDR3 protein: CASSSRQTFEAFF
clone size: NA; J gene: TRBJ2-3; D gene: TRBD2; CDR3 length: 13; V gene: TRBV6-5; CDR3 DNA: TGTGCCAGCATTCCTAGCGGGGGAAGTACGCAGTATTTT; CDR3 protein: CASIPSGGSTQYF
clone size: NA; J gene: TRBJ2-7; D gene: NA; CDR3 length: 16; V gene: TRBV15; CDR3 DNA: TGTGCCACCAGCAGACCGGCCGGGTTAAGCCCGTACGAGCAGTACTTC; CDR3 protein: CATSRPAGLSPYEQYF
clone size: NA; J gene: TRBJ2-7; D gene: NA; CDR3 length: 14; V gene: TRBV18; CDR3 DNA: TGTGCCAGCTCACCAACCGGCGGCTCCTACGAGCAGTACTTC; CDR3 protein: CASSPTGGSYEQYF
clone size: NA; J gene: TRBJ2-1; D gene: NA; CDR3 length: 12; V gene: TRBV6-5; CDR3 DNA: TGTGCCAGCATCGGAGAGTACAATGAGCAGTTCTTC; CDR3 protein: CASIGEYNEQFF
clone size: few; J gene: TRBJ2-5; D gene: NA; CDR3 length: 15; V gene: TRBV30; CDR3 DNA: TGTGCCTGGATGAAAGCGCGTGAGGGGGGGGAGACCCAGTACTTC; CDR3 protein: CAWMKAREGGETQYF
clone size: NA; J gene: TRBJ2-2; D gene: NA; CDR3 length: 11; V gene: TRBV27; CDR3 DNA: TGTGCCAGTACGGACTACAAGAGATTGTTTTTT; CDR3 protein: CASTDYKRLFF
clone size: few; J gene: TRBJ1-6; D gene: NA; CDR3 length: 14; V gene: TRBV7-2; CDR3 DNA: TGTGCCAGCAGCTTTTACAGGGAGAATTCACCCCTCCACTTT; CDR3 protein: CASSFYRENSPLHF
clone size: NA; J gene: TRBJ2-1; D gene: TRBD2; CDR3 length: 15; V gene: TRBV7-2; CDR3 DNA: TGTGCCAGCAGCTTACTAGCGGGGACCTACAATGAGCAGTTCTTC; CDR3 protein: CASSLLAGTYNEQFF
clone size: NA; J gene: TRBJ1-3; D gene: NA; CDR3 length: 17; V gene: TRBV18; CDR3 DNA: TGTGCCAGCTCTCCAACCCCCACCAATTCTTTCGGGAACACCATATATTTT; CDR3 protein: CASSPTPTNSFGNTIYF
clone size: NA; J gene: TRBJ2-6; D gene: NA; CDR3 length: 14; V gene: TRBV5-6; CDR3 DNA: TGTGCCAGCAGCTTGGGTCGTGGGGCCAACGTCCTGACTTTC; CDR3 protein: CASSLGRGANVLTF
clone size: few; J gene: TRBJ2-5; D gene: NA; CDR3 length: 14; V gene: TRBV7-8; CDR3 DNA: TGTGCTGTCGTCATTCCGACGGGTCCTGGGACCCAGTACTTC; CDR3 protein: CAVVIPTGPGTQYF
clone size: NA; J gene: TRBJ1-6; D gene: TRBD1; CDR3 length: 14; V gene: TRBV4-3; CDR3 DNA: TGCGCCAGCGGCCTCTACAGGGGCAATTCACCCCTCCACTTT; CDR3 protein: CASGLYRGNSPLHF
clone size: NA; J gene: TRBJ1-1; D gene: NA; CDR3 length: 14; V gene: TRBV3-1/TRBV3-2; CDR3 DNA: TGTGCCAGCAGCCCTACGACAGTTAACACTGAAGCTTTCTTT; CDR3 protein: CASSPTTVNTEAFF
clone size: NA; J gene: TRBJ1-6; D gene: NA; CDR3 length: 15; V gene: TRBV30; CDR3 DNA: TGTGCCTGGAATCTAGGGGGCTCCTATAATTCACCCCTCCACTTT; CDR3 protein: CAWNLGGSYNSPLHF